Listed here is a single T cell receptor beta chain. These data come from a study of blood T cell repertoires in COVID-19. Clones were read by immunoSEQ multiplex PCR, and TCRdb kept only the in-frame ones, dropping some. The sample has around 300,000 clones, roughly nine tenths seen once; the top ten hold about 3%. The CDR3 is made up of 14 amino acids. CDR1 and CDR2 from the germline V gene are MNHEY and SMNVEV (reference sequence). V gave up 2 bases and J gave up 3 bases, with 8 bases separating them. V gene TRBV27 combines with J gene TRBJ1-5, with D unclear. The receptor was isolated from a woman aged 50 to 65 who had recovered from COVID-19. Sequencing input: PBMCs or T cells enriched from blood (not recorded which). The CDR3, as DNA: TGTGCCAGCAGTTTAGGAGGTAACAATCAGCCCCAGCATTTT. Amino acid sequence: CASSLGGNNQPQHF.